Each of the 24 T cell receptor beta chains below was sequenced from the same sample in a study of cytomegalovirus exposure and HLA in healthy donors. Primers included in the PCR were 60 Vbeta and 13 Jbeta primers. Repertoires were generated with immunoSEQ multiplex PCR, while TCRdb's copy carries only in-frame clones and drops some. The table lists around 150,000 clones, around 75% of them singletons. The material sequenced was PBMCs. The source of these receptors is a male donor in good health and CMV-seronegative.

The chain combines TRBV9 with TRBJ2-7; TRBD2 agrees at 7 bases. Per germline, CDR1 SGDLS and CDR2 YYNGEE. J gave up 6 bases and V 0 bases, and 9 bases lay outside the gene matches. The length of the CDR3 is 15 residues. CDR3 coding DNA: TGTGCCAGCAGCGTAGTGGCGGGGGTAGGGGCCGAGCAGTACTTC. It translates to CASSVVAGVGAEQYF.

The rearrangement uses TRBV6-1 and TRBJ1-5; a possible D gene is TRBD1 (6 bases). Trimming took 1 base from V and 1 from J, leaving 14 bases between them. Germline lookup yields CDR1 MNHNS and CDR2 SASEGT. The CDR3 consists of 17 residues. The CDR3 sequence: CASSEVDWGRSNQPQHF. CDR3 coding DNA: TGTGCCAGCAGTGAAGTTGATTGGGGGCGAAGCAATCAGCCCCAGCATTTT.

V gene TRBV19 combines with J gene TRBJ2-2; no clear D gene. CDR3 length equals 15 residues. Germline V CDR1 and CDR2: LNHDA, SQIVND (reference sequence). V lost 0 bases to trimming and J lost 1 base, with 6 bases between them. The CDR3 loop reads CASSIDIRNTGELFF. DNA of the CDR3: TGTGCCAGTAGTATAGATATCAGGAACACCGGGGAGCTGTTTTTT.

The chain carries TRBV19 and TRBJ1-1, with D perhaps matching TRBD1 (5 bases). The V and J ends lost 5 bases and 1 base respectively, with 11 bases between them. The CDR3 runs to 14 residues. Germline-derived CDR1 and CDR2 are LNHDA and SQIVND (reference sequence). CDR3 in amino acids: CASSLGRENTEAFF. CDR3 in DNA: TGTGCCAGTAGTTTGGGGCGGGAGAACACTGAAGCTTTCTTT.

The chain uses TRBV28 and TRBJ1-1, with 7 bases aligning to TRBD1. V lost 6 bases, J lost 1 base, and 5 bases stayed unmatched. Germline V lookup: CDR1 MDHEN, CDR2 SYDVKM. The CDR3 is 14 residues long. The CDR3 loop is CASSPNRGNTEAFF. CDR3 bases: TGTGCCAGCAGCCCTAACAGGGGGAACACTGAAGCTTTCTTT.

V gene TRBV9 combines with J gene TRBJ1-1; possible D gene TRBD1, 6 bases. Germline values: CDR1 SGDLS, CDR2 YYNGEE. Trimming removed 0 bases at V and 2 bases at J, with 14 bases between. This CDR3 region has 16 residues. The CDR3 sequence is CASSVDGQLFNTEAFF. In DNA, the CDR3 is TGTGCCAGCAGCGTAGACGGACAGTTATTTAACACTGAAGCTTTCTTT.

This chain connects TRBV5-4 to TRBJ2-2, with TRBD2 as a possible D gene (6 bases). Trimming removed 0 bases from V and 0 bases from J, with 6 bases in between. CDR3 length: 15 residues. Per the germline V gene, CDR1 is SGHNT and CDR2 is YYREEE (reference sequence). CDR3 amino acids: CASSLGLANTGELFF. CDR3 DNA: TGTGCCAGCAGCTTGGGACTAGCGAACACCGGGGAGCTGTTTTTT.

The V and J genes are TRBV5-1 and TRBJ2-1; 11 nucleotides line up with TRBD2. The CDR3 has 19 residues. Germline CDR1 SGHRS, CDR2 YFSETQ. V shed 0 bases and J 0 bases; nucleotides not matched to a gene: 8. CDR3 loop: CASSLAASGRTSSYNEQFF. The CDR3 DNA reads as TGCGCCAGCAGCTTGGCGGCTAGCGGGAGGACGAGCTCCTACAATGAGCAGTTCTTC.

This clone was seen more than once but under ten times. The chain recombines TRBV19 with TRBJ2-6, with 9 bases aligning to TRBD1. Trimming at V came to 5 bases and at J to 3 bases, leaving 8 bases not matched to a gene. This CDR3 has 17 residues. Germline loops: CDR1 LNHDA, CDR2 SQIVND (reference sequence). CDR3 bases: TGTGCCAGTAGTTCCCGGGACAGGGTGCGTGGGGCCAACGTCCTGACTTTC. Amino acids: CASSSRDRVRGANVLTF.

This chain joins TRBV4-1 and TRBJ1-6; D gene unclear. The CDR3 loop spans 13 amino acids. CDR1 MGHRA and CDR2 YSYEKL come from the germline V gene. Trimming stripped 2 bases from V and 8 bases from J, with 7 bases between. As DNA, the CDR3 is TGCGCCAGCAGCCAAAACGTAGATTCACCCCTCCACTTT. The encoded protein is CASSQNVDSPLHF.

The chain recombines TRBV28 with TRBJ1-2, with D unclear. Trimming pared 3 bases from V and 5 bases from J, leaving 7 bases between. Germline V CDR1 and CDR2: MDHEN, SYDVKM. This CDR3 is built from 12 residues. The CDR3 spells CASSLAGYGYTF. Here the CDR3 DNA reads TGTGCCAGCAGTTTGGCGGGGTATGGCTACACCTTC.

This chain links TRBV27 with TRBJ1-6; 9 positions agree with TRBD1. From germline, CDR1 is MNHEY and CDR2 SMNVEV (reference sequence). The V segment lost 6 bases and the J segment 8 bases; nucleotides outside the gene matches: 8. CDR3 length equals 15 residues. In nucleotides, the CDR3 is TGTGCCAGCAGCAAATCGGGGACAGGGTATTCACCCCTCCACTTT. As protein: CASSKSGTGYSPLHF.

The chain employs TRBV6-5 and TRBJ1-2; TRBD1 aligns across 9 bases. V lost 3 bases, J lost 8 bases, and 10 bases stayed unmatched. The germline V gene has CDR1 MNHEY and CDR2 SVGAGI. The CDR3 loop spans 15 amino acids. CDR3 coding DNA: TGTGCCAGCAGTTATAGGGGACAGGGAGGTAGGGGCTACACCTTC. This sequence encodes CASSYRGQGGRGYTF.

The chain is built from TRBV5-4 and TRBJ1-4; 7 positions match TRBD1. Germline V gene sequence: CDR1 SGHNT, CDR2 YYREEE (reference sequence). J lost 3 bases, V lost 4 bases, and 6 bases had no gene match. The CDR3 loop spans 15 amino acids. CDR3 amino acids: CASSRGTAANEKLFF. CDR3 nucleotide sequence: TGTGCCAGCAGCCGAGGGACAGCTGCTAATGAAAAACTGTTTTTT.

The rearrangement joins TRBV11-1 to TRBJ1-1; TRBD1 is a possible D gene (6 bases). With 5 bases removed from V and 0 bases from J, the gap between germline ends came to 22 bases. The CDR3 runs to 18 residues. Looked up from germline, CDR1 is SGHAT and CDR2 is FQDESV (reference sequence). The CDR3, as DNA: TGTGCCAGCAGCCGTGGGGGAGCAGGGGACGGGATGAACACTGAAGCTTTCTTT. Protein sequence: CASSRGGAGDGMNTEAFF.

The chain couples TRBV6-5 to TRBJ1-4; 9 bases line up with TRBD1. Per the germline V gene, CDR1 is MNHEY and CDR2 is SVGAGI. The CDR3 is 14 amino acids. Unmatched junction bases numbered 8, after V lost 5 bases and J lost 10 bases. Here the CDR3 reads CASSPQGAKRKLFF. The CDR3 coding sequence is TGTGCCAGCAGTCCACAGGGGGCAAAGAGAAAACTGTTTTTT.

This sequence joins TRBV9 and TRBJ2-7; 7 positions match TRBD1. J was trimmed by 4 bases and V by 0 bases; bases with no gene match: 7. The CDR3 consists of 15 residues. Germline-derived CDR1 and CDR2 are SGDLS and YYNGEE. The CDR3 is CASSVGRQGTYEQYF. CDR3 sequence (DNA): TGTGCCAGCAGCGTAGGGAGACAGGGTACATACGAGCAGTACTTC.

As concerns this clone: The sample carries other DNA sequences with the same CDR3. The rearrangement joins TRBV5-1 to TRBJ1-2, with TRBD1 identical over 9 bases. Germline assignment: CDR1 SGHRS and CDR2 YFSETQ. J was trimmed by 7 bases and V by 4 bases; bases with no gene match: 2. The CDR3 is 12 amino acids. The CDR3 DNA sequence: TGCGCCAGCAGCCTGGGACAGGGTGGCTACACCTTC. Translating gives CASSLGQGGYTF.

This clone was detected once. This CDR3 reads CASSERTGGTYEQYF. In DNA, the CDR3 is TGTGCCAGCAGCGAACGGACAGGGGGGACCTACGAGCAGTACTTC. The J gene is TRBJ2-7, the V gene TRBV11-3; 10 nucleotides align to TRBD1. V shed 5 bases, J shed 2 bases, and the junction held 6 bases outside the gene matches. The length of the CDR3 is 15 residues. Germline V gene sequence: CDR1 SGHNT, CDR2 YENEEA.

To note about this clone: At one boundary the junction diverges from the germline segment, which might be a read error. The J gene is TRBJ1-2, the V gene TRBV7-9, with 9 bases matching TRBD1. Germline CDR1 reads SEHNR; CDR2 reads FQNEAQ (reference sequence). CDR3 size: 11 residues. Here the CDR3 DNA reads TGTGCCAGCAGCTTAGCTACAGGGGGCCCCTTC. Protein product: CASSLATGGPF.

V gene TRBV27 combines with J gene TRBJ2-5, with 9 bases matching TRBD2. The end of the DNA is better explained by TRBJ2-7, so the J call may be wrong. The CDR3 spans 15 residues. Germline-derived CDR1 and CDR2 are MNHEY and SMNVEV (reference sequence). CDR3 loop: CASSPVAGGSYEQYF. The CDR3 nucleotides are TGTGCCAGCAGCCCCGTGGCGGGGGGGTCCTACGAGCAGTACTTC.

The rearrangement joins TRBV9 to TRBJ1-3; D ambiguous. The CDR3 has 16 residues. Trimming shortened V by 3 bases and J by 0 bases, and 13 bases separated the two germline ends. Germline V gene lookup returns CDR1 SGDLS and CDR2 YYNGEE. The CDR3 loop is CASSDRHQASGNTIYF. In DNA form, the CDR3 reads TGTGCCAGCAGCGATAGACACCAGGCCTCTGGAAACACCATATATTTT.

The chain uses TRBV30 and TRBJ1-2; D possibly corresponds to TRBD1 (5 bases). Trimming took off 5 bases at V and 0 bases at J, with 10 bases between the two ends. Germline V lookup: CDR1 GTSNPN, CDR2 SVGIG (reference sequence). This CDR3 spans 13 amino acids. CDR3 protein: CAWGRGTNYGYTF. The CDR3 nucleotides are TGTGCCTGGGGGCGGGGGACTAACTATGGCTACACCTTC.

CDR3 region: CASSVGTSGGETQYF. DNA of the CDR3: TGTGCCAGCAGCGTAGGGACTAGCGGCGGAGAGACCCAGTACTTC. The chain employs TRBV9 and TRBJ2-5; 10 bases line up with TRBD2. Germline CDR1 SGDLS, CDR2 YYNGEE. The CDR3 is 15 amino acids. J lost 4 bases, V lost 0 bases, and 3 bases had no gene match.